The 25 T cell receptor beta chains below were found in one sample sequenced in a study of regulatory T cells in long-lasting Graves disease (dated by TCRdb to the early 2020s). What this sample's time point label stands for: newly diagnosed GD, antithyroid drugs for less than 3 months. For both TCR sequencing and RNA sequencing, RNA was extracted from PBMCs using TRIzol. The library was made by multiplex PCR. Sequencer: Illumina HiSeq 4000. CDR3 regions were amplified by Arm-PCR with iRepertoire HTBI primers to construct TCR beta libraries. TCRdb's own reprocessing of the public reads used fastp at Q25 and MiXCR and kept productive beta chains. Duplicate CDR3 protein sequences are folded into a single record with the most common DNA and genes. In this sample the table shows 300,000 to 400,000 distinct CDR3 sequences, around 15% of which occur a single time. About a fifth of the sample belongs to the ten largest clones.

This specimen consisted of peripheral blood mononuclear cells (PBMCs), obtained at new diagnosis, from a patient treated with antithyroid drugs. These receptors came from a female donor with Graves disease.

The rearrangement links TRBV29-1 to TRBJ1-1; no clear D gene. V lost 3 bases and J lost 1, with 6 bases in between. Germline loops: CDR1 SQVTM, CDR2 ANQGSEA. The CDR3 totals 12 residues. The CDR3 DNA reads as TGCAGCGTTGAGTCAAAGAACACTGAAGCTTTCTTT. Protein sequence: CSVESKNTEAFF.

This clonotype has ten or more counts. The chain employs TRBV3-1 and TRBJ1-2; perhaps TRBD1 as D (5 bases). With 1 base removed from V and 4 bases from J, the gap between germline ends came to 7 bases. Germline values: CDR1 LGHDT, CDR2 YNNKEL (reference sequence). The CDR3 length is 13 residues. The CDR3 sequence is CASSQGGLYGYTF. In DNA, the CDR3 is TGTGCCAGCAGCCAAGGGGGACTCTATGGCTACACCTTC.

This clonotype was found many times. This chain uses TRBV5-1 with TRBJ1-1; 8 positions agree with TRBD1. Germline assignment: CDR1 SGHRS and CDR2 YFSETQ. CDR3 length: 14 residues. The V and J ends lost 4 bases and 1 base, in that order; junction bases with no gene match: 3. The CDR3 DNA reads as TGCGCCAGCAGCCCGGGACAGGCGAACACTGAAGCTTTCTTT. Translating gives CASSPGQANTEAFF.

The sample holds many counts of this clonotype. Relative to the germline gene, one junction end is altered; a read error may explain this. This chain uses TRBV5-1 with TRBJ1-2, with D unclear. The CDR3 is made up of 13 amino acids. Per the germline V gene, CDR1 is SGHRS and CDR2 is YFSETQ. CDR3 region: CASSLGRVSGYTF. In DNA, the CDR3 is TGTGCCAGCAGCTTGGGGAGGGTGAGCGGCTACACCTTC.

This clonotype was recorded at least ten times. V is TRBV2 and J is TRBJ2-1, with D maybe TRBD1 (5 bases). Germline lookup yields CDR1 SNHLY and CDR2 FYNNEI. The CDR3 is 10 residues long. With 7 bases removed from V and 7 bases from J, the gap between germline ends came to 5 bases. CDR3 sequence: CASKGNEQFF. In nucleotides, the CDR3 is TGTGCCAGCAAGGGGAATGAGCAGTTCTTC.

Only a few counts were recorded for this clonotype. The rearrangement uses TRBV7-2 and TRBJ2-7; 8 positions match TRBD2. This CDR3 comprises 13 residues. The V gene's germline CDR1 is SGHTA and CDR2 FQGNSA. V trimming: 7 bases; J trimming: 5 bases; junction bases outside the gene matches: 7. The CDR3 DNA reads TGTGCCAGCAAGCGGGGGCGATCAAACGAGCAGTACTTC. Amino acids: CASKRGRSNEQYF.

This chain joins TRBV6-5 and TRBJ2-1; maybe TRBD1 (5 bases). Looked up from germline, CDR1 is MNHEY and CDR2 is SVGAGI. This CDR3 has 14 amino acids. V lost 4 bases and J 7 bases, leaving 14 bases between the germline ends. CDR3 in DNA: TGTGCCAGCAGTTTCGCAGGGAAGGGGAATGAGCAGTTCTTC. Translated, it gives CASSFAGKGNEQFF.

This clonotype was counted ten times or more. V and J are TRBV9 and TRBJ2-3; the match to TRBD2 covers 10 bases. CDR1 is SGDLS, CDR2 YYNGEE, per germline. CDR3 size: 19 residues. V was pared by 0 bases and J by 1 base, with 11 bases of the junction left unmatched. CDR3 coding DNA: TGTGCCAGCAGCGTAGGGATCCCTAGCGGGAGAGGCGGCACAGATACGCAGTATTTT. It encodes CASSVGIPSGRGGTDTQYF.

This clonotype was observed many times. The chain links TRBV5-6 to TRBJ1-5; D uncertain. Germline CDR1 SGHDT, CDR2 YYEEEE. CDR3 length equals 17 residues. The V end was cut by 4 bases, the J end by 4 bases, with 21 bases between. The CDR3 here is CASSRRRGRGSNQPQHF. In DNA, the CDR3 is TGTGCCAGCAGCCGTAGAAGAGGACGAGGTTCTAATCAGCCCCAGCATTTT.

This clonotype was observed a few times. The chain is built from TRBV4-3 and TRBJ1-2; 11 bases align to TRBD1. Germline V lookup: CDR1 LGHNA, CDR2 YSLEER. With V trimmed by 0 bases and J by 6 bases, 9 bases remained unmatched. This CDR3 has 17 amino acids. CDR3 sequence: CASSQDLSGQGANGYTF. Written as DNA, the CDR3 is TGCGCCAGCAGCCAAGATCTGTCAGGACAGGGGGCGAATGGCTACACCTTC.

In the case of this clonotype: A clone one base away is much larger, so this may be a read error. The CDR3 spells CASGLAPGTASEAFF. CDR3 nucleotide sequence: TGTGCCAGCGGCTTAGCGCCTGGGACAGCCTCTGAAGCTTTCTTT. The V call is TRBV7-6, the J call TRBJ1-1; 7 bases match TRBD1. CDR3 size: 15 residues. Germline V gene data show CDR1 as SGHVS and CDR2 as FNYEAQ. Complete variable domain (other parts from reference TRBV7-6 and TRBJ1-1): GAGVSQSPRYKVTKRGQDVALRCDPISGHVSLYWYRQALGQGPEFLTYFNYEAQQDKSGLPNDRFSAERPEGSISTLTIQRTEQRDSAMYRCASGLAPGTASEAFFGQGTRLTVV.

Here the CDR3 reads CASSPDPGQNYEQYF. For the CDR3, the DNA is TGTGCCAGCAGCCCAGACCCGGGACAGAACTACGAGCAGTACTTC. The J gene is TRBJ2-7, the V gene TRBV6-1; 7 bases agree with TRBD1. V shed 6 bases and J 3 bases; nucleotides not matched to a gene: 11. The CDR3 sequence is 15 residues long. Germline CDR1 and CDR2: MNHNS and SASEGT.

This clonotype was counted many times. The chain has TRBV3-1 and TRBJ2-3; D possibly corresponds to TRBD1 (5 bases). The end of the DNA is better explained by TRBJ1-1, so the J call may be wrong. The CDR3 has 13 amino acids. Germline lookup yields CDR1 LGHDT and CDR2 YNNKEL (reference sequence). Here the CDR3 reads CASTSRDTGVAFF. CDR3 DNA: TGTGCCAGCACCTCAAGGGATACGGGGGTAGCTTTCTTT.

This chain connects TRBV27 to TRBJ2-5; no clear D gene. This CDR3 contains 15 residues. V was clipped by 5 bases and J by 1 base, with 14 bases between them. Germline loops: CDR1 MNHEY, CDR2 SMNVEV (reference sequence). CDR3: CASSPPLTPQETQYF. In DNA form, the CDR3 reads TGTGCCAGCAGTCCCCCCCTTACGCCCCAAGAGACCCAGTACTTC.

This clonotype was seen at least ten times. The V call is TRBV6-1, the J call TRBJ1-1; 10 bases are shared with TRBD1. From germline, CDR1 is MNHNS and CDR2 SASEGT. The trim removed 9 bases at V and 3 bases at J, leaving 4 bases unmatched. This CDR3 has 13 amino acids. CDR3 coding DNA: TGTGCCAGTGACAGGGGGCGGGACACTGAAGCTTTCTTT. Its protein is CASDRGRDTEAFF.

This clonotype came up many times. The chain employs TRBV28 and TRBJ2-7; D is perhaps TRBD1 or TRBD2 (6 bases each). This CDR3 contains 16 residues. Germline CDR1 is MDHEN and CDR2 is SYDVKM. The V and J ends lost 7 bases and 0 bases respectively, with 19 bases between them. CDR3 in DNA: TGTGCCAGCACCGTTACGGGGGCAGGGCACTCCTACGAGCAGTACTTC. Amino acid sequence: CASTVTGAGHSYEQYF.

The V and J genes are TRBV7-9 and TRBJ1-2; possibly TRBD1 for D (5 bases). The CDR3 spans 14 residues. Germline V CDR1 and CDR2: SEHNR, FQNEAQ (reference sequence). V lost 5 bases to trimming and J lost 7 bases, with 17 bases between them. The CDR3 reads CASSPGTERSGYTF. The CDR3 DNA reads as TGTGCCAGCAGCCCCGGGACTGAGCGGAGTGGCTACACCTTC.

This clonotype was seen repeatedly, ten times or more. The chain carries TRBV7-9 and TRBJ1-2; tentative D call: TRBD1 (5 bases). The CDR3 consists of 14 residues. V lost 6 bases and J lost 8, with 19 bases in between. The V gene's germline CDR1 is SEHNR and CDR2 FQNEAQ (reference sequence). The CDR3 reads CASRPPSQGRGYTF. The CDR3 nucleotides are TGTGCCAGCAGACCGCCCTCCCAGGGTAGGGGCTACACCTTC.

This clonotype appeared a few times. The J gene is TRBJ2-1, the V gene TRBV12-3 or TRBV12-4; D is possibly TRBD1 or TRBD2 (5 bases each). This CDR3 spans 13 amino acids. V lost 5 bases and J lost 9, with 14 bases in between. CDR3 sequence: CASSPGPVGEQFF. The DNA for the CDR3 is TGTGCCAGCAGTCCGGGACCTGTGGGTGAGCAGTTCTTC.

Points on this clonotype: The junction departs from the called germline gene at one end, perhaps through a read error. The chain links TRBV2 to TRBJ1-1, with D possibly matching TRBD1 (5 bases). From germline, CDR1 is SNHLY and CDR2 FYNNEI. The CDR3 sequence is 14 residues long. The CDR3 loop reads CASSLRVTNAEAFF. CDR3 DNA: TGTGCCAGCAGCCTCAGGGTTACGAACGCTGAAGCCTTCTTT.

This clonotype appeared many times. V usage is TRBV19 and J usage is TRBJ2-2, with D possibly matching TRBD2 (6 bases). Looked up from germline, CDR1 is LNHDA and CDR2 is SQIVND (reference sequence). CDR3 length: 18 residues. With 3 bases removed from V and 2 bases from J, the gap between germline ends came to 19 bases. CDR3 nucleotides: TGTGCCAGTAGTATTTTGGGCGGACGGACTATTAACACCGGGGAGCTGTTTTTT. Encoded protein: CASSILGGRTINTGELFF.

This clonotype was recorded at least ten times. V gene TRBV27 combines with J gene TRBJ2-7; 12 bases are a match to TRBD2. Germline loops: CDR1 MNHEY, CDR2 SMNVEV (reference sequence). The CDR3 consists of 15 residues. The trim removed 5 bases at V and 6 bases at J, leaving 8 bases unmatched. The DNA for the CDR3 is TGTGCCAGCAGTGCGACTAGCGGGAGAATCGGCGAGCAGTACTTC. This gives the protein CASSATSGRIGEQYF.

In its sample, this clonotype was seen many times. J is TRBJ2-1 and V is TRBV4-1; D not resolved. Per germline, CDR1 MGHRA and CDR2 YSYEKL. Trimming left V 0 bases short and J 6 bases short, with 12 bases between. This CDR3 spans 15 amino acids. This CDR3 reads CASSQDPGPGNEQFF. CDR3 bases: TGCGCCAGCAGCCAAGATCCCGGACCTGGCAATGAGCAGTTCTTC.

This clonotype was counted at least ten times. CDR3 region: CASSYVKGTVNTEAFF. Here the CDR3 DNA reads TGTGCCAGCAGTTACGTAAAGGGGACGGTGAACACTGAAGCTTTCTTT. The gene calls are TRBV6-2 or TRBV6-3 and TRBJ1-1; D might be TRBD1 (5 bases). CDR1 MNHEY and CDR2 SVGEGT come from the germline V gene. V dropped 2 bases and J dropped 0 bases, with 13 bases sitting between them. The CDR3 loop spans 16 amino acids.

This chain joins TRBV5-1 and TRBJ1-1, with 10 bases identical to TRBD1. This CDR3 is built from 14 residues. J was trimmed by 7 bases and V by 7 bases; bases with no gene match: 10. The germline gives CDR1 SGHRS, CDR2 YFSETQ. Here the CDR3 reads CASGQGGLMNEAFF. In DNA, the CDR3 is TGCGCCAGCGGACAGGGGGGATTAATGAATGAAGCTTTCTTT.